This TCR beta chain was captured in a study of blood T cells in healthy people across ages. Notes on this clonotype: The antigen is not known.

Healthy Caucasians from Russia aged roughly 6 to 90 served as donors. Per sample, extraction of total RNA gave at least 5.5 micrograms in every case. Study-wide results and limits: The fall in TCR beta diversity per million T cells was roughly linear with age.

Together with a sample-barcoded 5' primer, a J-beta primer mix was included in a second PCR lasting about 6 to 11 cycles. The template-switch adaptor, which had 12 random nucleotides, put a tag on each cDNA molecule. Each CDR3 protein is one row after TCRdb ran MiXCR on the 5' RACE reads. The sample lists 700,000 to 800,000 distinct CDR3 sequences, about 42% occurring once. Germline V lookup: CDR1 ENHRY, CDR2 SYGVKD. V was clipped by 0 bases and J by 4 bases, with 5 bases between them. The CDR3 extends over 13 amino acids. V usage is TRBV10-3 and J usage is TRBJ2-3, with D hard to call. Sequenced: blood. The sequence came from a woman aged 60 to 75 in good health. DNA for the CDR3: TGTGCCATCAGTGAGTCGGTGGCAGATACGCAGTATTTT. Amino acids: CAISESVADTQYF.